This TCR beta chain emerged from a study of T cells after yellow fever vaccination. TCRdb re-analysed the 5' RACE reads in MiXCR, keeping a single row per CDR3 protein. The profile shows about 400,000 distinct CDR3 sequences, more than 5.5% of them singletons. This clonotype was detected only a few times. What it binds is unknown. General study points: Primary-vaccination clones mostly resurfaced post-booster (approximately 96% CD4, about 87% CD8).

The receptor's source is a man aged 25 to 40 who received the YFV17D yellow fever vaccine. Sequencing was performed on PBMCs, taken 5 days after the yellow fever booster vaccination.

CDR3 coding DNA: TGTGCCAGCAGCTCGGGACAAAATCATATTCAGCAGTACTTC. It is translated as CASSSGQNHIQQYF. The chain carries TRBV7-9 and TRBJ2-7; a weak D match, TRBD1 (6 bases). The length of the CDR3 is 14 residues. V dropped 4 bases and J dropped 8 bases, with 18 bases sitting between them. CDR1 and CDR2 (germline): SEHNR, FQNEAQ (reference sequence). Variable domain in full (rest from reference TRBV7-9 and TRBJ2-7): DTGVSQNPRHKITKRGQNVTFRCDPISEHNRLYWYRQTLGQGPEFLTYFQNEAQLEKSRLLSDRFSAERPKGSFSTLEIQRTEQGDSAMYLCASSSGQNHIQQYFGPGTRLTVT.